The clone carrying this T cell receptor (beta chain) was detected once. The entry originates in a study of blood T cell repertoires in COVID-19. The authors' processing: Reference gene primer amplification gave nucleated cell count estimates. Assay: immunoSEQ multiplex PCR; the TCRdb copy retains only in-frame clones and omits some. The DNA gave D and trimming, while V, J and clone size come from that table. The data contain hundreds of thousands of clones, 88% of them singletons. With 7 bases clipped from V and 3 bases from J, the junction kept 13 bases outside the gene matches. The CDR3 is made up of 17 amino acids. Germline CDR1 is ENHRY and CDR2 is SYGVKD. The participants were between about 18 and 90 years old and came from fewer than 25 US areas. Cohorts were determined from participant-reported clinical history. Either two negative PCRs, clearance, or symptom resolution qualified Cohort 3 donors as recovered.

Sequencing used PBMCs or T cells enriched from blood (not recorded which). The clonotype originates from a woman in her forties or fifties who had recovered from COVID-19. The gene calls are TRBV10-3 and TRBJ2-3; 10 nucleotides match TRBD1. The CDR3 DNA reads TGTGCCATCACCAGGAACATCGGGACAGGGGAGACAGATACGCAGTATTTT. This translates into CAITRNIGTGETDTQYF.